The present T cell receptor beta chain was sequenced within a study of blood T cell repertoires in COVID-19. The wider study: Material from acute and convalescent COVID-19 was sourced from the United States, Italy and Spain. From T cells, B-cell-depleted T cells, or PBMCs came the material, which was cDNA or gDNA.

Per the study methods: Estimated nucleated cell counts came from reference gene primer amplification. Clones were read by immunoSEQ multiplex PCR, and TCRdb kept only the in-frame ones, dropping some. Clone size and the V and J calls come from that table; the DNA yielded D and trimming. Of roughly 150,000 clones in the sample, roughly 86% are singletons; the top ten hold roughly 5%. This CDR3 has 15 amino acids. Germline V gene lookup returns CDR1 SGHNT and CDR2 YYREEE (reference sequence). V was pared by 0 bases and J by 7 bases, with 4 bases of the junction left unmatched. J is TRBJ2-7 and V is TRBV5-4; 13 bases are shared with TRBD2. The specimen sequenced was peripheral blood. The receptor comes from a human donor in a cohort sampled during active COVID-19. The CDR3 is CASSLETSGGEEQYF. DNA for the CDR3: TGTGCCAGCAGCTTGGAAACTAGCGGGGGGGAGGAGCAGTACTTC.